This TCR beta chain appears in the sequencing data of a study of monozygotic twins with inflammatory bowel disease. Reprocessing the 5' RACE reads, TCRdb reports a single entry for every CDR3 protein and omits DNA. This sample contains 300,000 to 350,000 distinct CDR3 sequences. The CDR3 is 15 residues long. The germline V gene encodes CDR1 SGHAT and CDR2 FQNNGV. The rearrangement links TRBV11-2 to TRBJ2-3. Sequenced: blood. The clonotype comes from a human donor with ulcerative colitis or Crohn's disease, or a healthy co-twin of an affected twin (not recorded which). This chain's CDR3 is CASSHPRGSTDTQYF.